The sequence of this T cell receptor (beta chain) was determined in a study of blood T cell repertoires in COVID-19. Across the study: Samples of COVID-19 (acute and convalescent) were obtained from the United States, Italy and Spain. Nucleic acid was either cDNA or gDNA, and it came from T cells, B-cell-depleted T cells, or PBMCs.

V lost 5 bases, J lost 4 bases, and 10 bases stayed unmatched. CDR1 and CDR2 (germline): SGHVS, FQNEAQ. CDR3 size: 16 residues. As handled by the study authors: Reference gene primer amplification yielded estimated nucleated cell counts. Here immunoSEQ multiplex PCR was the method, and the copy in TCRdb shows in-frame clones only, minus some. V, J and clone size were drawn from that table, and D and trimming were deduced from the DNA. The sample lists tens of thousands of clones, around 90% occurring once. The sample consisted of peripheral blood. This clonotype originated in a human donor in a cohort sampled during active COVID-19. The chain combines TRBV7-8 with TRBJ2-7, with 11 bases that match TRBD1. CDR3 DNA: TGTGCCAGCAGCCTAAATTCCGGACAGGGGGCTTACGAGCAGTACTTC. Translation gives CASSLNSGQGAYEQYF.